These 11 T cell receptor beta chains share one sample of origin, sequenced in a study of T cells in Graves' hyperthyroidism and ophthalmopathy. Amplification yielded TCR beta CDR3 regions, with RNA transcripts as the source. HTBI primers drove first-round RT-PCR of the TCR CDR3. A single record per CDR3 protein comes from TCRdb applying MiXCR to the multiplex PCR reads. This table has about 600,000 distinct CDR3 sequences, approximately 15% appearing once. Sequencing input: blood. These receptors came from a woman aged 40 to 50 with Graves' ophthalmopathy.

The genes are TRBV4-1 and TRBJ1-2; unclear D gene. V lost 1 base and J lost 3, with 15 bases in between. The CDR3 runs to 16 residues. The germline V gene encodes CDR1 MGHRA and CDR2 YSYEKL. The CDR3 coding sequence is TGCGCCAGCAGCCAAGCGGGAGCGGATAGTTACTATGGCTACACCTTC. It encodes CASSQAGADSYYGYTF.

The gene calls are TRBV25-1 and TRBJ2-3; 10 bases line up with TRBD2. V gave up 3 bases and J gave up 0 bases; unmatched junction bases: 3. The CDR3 totals 16 residues. CDR1 and CDR2 (germline): MGHDK, SYGVNS. The CDR3 DNA reads as TGTGCCAGCAGTGACGGACTAGCGGAGAGCACAGATACGCAGTATTTT. This codes for CASSDGLAESTDTQYF.

This clonotype was counted at least ten times. V usage is TRBV3-1 and J usage is TRBJ2-1, with D unclear. Germline V gene sequence: CDR1 LGHDT, CDR2 YNNKEL (reference sequence). V was cut by 2 bases and J by 0 bases, with 8 bases left in between. The CDR3 consists of 15 residues. The CDR3 spells CASSQRASSYNEQFF. CDR3 bases: TGTGCCAGCAGCCAACGGGCCTCCTCCTACAATGAGCAGTTCTTC.

This clonotype was seen ten or more times. The junction departs from germline at one end; a sequencing error may be responsible. The chain carries TRBV5-1 and TRBJ2-1, with D hard to call. The germline CDR1 and CDR2 sequences are SGHRS and YFSETQ. This CDR3 is 13 amino acids long. In DNA, the CDR3 is TGCGCGAGCACGTCTCTAACCGTAAATGAGCAGTTCTTC. It encodes CASTSLTVNEQFF.

The chain couples TRBV11-3 to TRBJ2-3, with 13 positions matching TRBD2. This CDR3 has 17 amino acids. The V and J ends lost 7 bases and 1 base, in that order; junction bases with no gene match: 8. CDR1 is SGHNT, CDR2 YENEEA, per germline. In nucleotides, the CDR3 is TGTGCCAGCAAACCGGGACTAGCGGGGAAATGCACAGATACGCAGTATTTT. Amino acid sequence: CASKPGLAGKCTDTQYF.

This clonotype has a handful of counts. The J gene is TRBJ1-5, the V gene TRBV12-3 or TRBV12-4; possibly TRBD1 for D (5 bases). V was cut by 4 bases and J by 9 bases, with 10 bases left in between. This CDR3 region has 12 residues. In DNA form, the CDR3 reads TGTGCCAGCAGTTGGGGTCAGGGGCCCCAGCATTTT. Protein: CASSWGQGPQHF.

There are many counts of this clonotype. This chain links TRBV6-1 with TRBJ1-2; D may be TRBD1 (5 bases). Germline lookup yields CDR1 MNHNS and CDR2 SASEGT. V was clipped by 5 bases and J by 8 bases, with 15 bases between them. This CDR3 comprises 13 residues. The CDR3 is CASSLEGFGGYTF. The CDR3 DNA reads as TGTGCCAGCAGTTTGGAGGGGTTCGGGGGCTACACCTTC.

This clonotype appeared many times. The rearrangement joins TRBV30 to TRBJ1-2, with D uncertain. CDR3 length: 12 residues. CDR1 and CDR2 (germline): GTSNPN, SVGIG (reference sequence). Trimming shortened V by 0 bases and J by 6 bases, and 8 bases separated the two germline ends. The CDR3 here is CAWSVARNGYTF. As DNA, the CDR3 is TGTGCCTGGAGTGTAGCAAGGAATGGCTACACCTTC.

This clonotype was seen repeatedly, ten times or more. The CDR3: CASSLQGSTDTQYF. DNA of the CDR3: TGCGCCAGCAGCTTGCAGGGGAGCACAGATACGCAGTATTTT. The gene calls are TRBV5-1 and TRBJ2-3; a possible D gene is TRBD1 (6 bases). The CDR3 covers 14 residues. V was shortened by 1 base and J by 0 bases, with 6 bases between the two germline ends. Germline V lookup: CDR1 SGHRS, CDR2 YFSETQ.

This rearrangement joins TRBV13 to TRBJ1-1; no reliable D call. CDR1 and CDR2 from the germline V gene are PRHDT and FYEKMQ (reference sequence). Trimming pared 5 bases from V and 1 base from J, leaving 20 bases between. The CDR3 has 17 residues. CDR3: CASSRLSSGLRNTEAFF. Here the CDR3 DNA reads TGTGCCAGCAGCCGCCTGTCTTCGGGGTTGAGGAACACTGAAGCTTTCTTT.

The rearrangement joins TRBV4-1 to TRBJ1-4; 9 nucleotides line up with TRBD1. CDR3 length equals 16 residues. Germline V gene sequence: CDR1 MGHRA, CDR2 YSYEKL. The J segment lost 1 base and the V segment lost 1 base, leaving 1 base of the junction unmatched. The CDR3 DNA reads as TGCGCCAGCAGCCAAGGGGGACAGGGAACTAATGAAAAACTGTTTTTT. This gives the protein CASSQGGQGTNEKLFF.